A single sample is the source of the 13 T cell receptor beta chains below, sequenced in a study of identical twins. A single record per CDR3 protein comes from TCRdb applying MiXCR to the 5' RACE reads. The sample includes about 890,000 distinct CDR3 sequences, about 12% of them seen just once. The same sample was also used in a study of yellow fever vaccine responses in identical twins.

Material: PBMCs. The origin of the receptors is a woman between 18 and 30 years old in good health.

This clonotype has a handful of counts. The chain carries TRBV24-1 and TRBJ2-7, with 7 bases lining up with TRBD1. Germline lookup yields CDR1 KGHDR and CDR2 SFDVKD. The J segment lost 2 bases and the V segment lost 7 bases, leaving 4 bases of the junction unmatched. The CDR3 runs to 13 residues. CDR3 region: CATSRDRAYEQYF. The DNA for the CDR3 is TGTGCCACCAGCCGGGACAGAGCCTACGAGCAGTACTTC.

This clonotype occurred a few times. The chain joins TRBV3-1 to TRBJ1-6; 7 bases agree with TRBD1. V shed 3 bases, J shed 6 bases, and the junction held 5 bases outside the gene matches. The germline CDR1 and CDR2 sequences are LGHDT and YNNKEL (reference sequence). This CDR3 has 15 amino acids. CDR3 sequence (DNA): TGTGCCAGCAGCCATGCCCAGGGGGGTAATTCACCCCTCCACTTT. Its protein product is CASSHAQGGNSPLHF.

J is TRBJ2-6 and V is TRBV29-1; either TRBD1 or TRBD2 may supply D (5 bases each). Germline assignment: CDR1 SQVTM and CDR2 ANQGSEA. The length of the CDR3 is 17 residues. Trimming removed 7 bases at V and 0 bases at J, with 19 bases between. The CDR3 reads CSALDPGPVSGANVLTF. For the CDR3, the DNA is TGCAGCGCTTTGGACCCGGGGCCTGTCTCTGGGGCCAACGTCCTGACTTTC.

The chain is built from TRBV5-1 and TRBJ2-7, with D perhaps matching TRBD2 (5 bases). Germline V CDR1 and CDR2: SGHRS, YFSETQ. The ends were cut back, 0 bases at V and 1 base at J, with 11 bases in the middle. The length of the CDR3 is 15 residues. The CDR3 DNA follows: TGCGCCAGCAGCTTGGCTGTGGGAGCATCCTACGAGCAGTACTTC. Translation: CASSLAVGASYEQYF. Based on the CDR3 plus reference TRBV5-1 and TRBJ2-7, the full variable domain is KAGVTQTPRYLIKTRGQQVTLSCSPISGHRSVSWYQQTPGQGLQFLFEYFSETQRNKGNFPGRFSGRQFSNSRSEMNVSTLELGDSALYLCASSLAVGASYEQYFGPGTRLTVT.

The gene calls are TRBV9 and TRBJ2-7; the D gene could be TRBD1 or TRBD2 (5 bases each). V was clipped by 4 bases and J by 6 bases, with 20 bases between them. Germline-derived CDR1 and CDR2 are SGDLS and YYNGEE. This CDR3 spans 15 amino acids. The CDR3, as DNA: TGTGCCAGCAGCCCGGATTGGGGTCCGGGGCGCGAGCAGTACTTC. Its translation is CASSPDWGPGREQYF.

The chain links TRBV7-7 to TRBJ2-3; 13 bases map to TRBD2. Germline-derived CDR1 and CDR2 are SSHAT and FNYEAQ (reference sequence). Unmatched junction bases numbered 3, after V lost 1 base and J lost 5 bases. This CDR3 has 16 amino acids. The CDR3 loop reads CASSLGLAGGGDTQYF. Written as DNA, the CDR3 is TGTGCCAGCAGCTTAGGACTAGCGGGGGGAGGAGATACGCAGTATTTT. Supplemented by reference TRBV7-7 and TRBJ2-3, the full variable domain reads GAGVSQSPRYKVTKRGQDVTLRCDPISSHATLYWYQQALGQGPEFLTYFNYEAQPDKSGLPSDRFSAERPEGSISTLTIQRTEQRDSAMYRCASSLGLAGGGDTQYFGPGTRLTVL.

The rearrangement joins TRBV14 to TRBJ1-2; no clear D. The CDR3 has 14 amino acids. The germline V gene has CDR1 SGHDN and CDR2 FVKESK. The ends were cut back, 3 bases at V and 5 bases at J, with 13 bases in the middle. The DNA for the CDR3 is TGTGCCAGCAGCCATAGGATCGAGGGATATGGCTACACCTTC. It translates to CASSHRIEGYGYTF.

This clonotype was seen a few times. The chain couples TRBV12-3 or TRBV12-4 to TRBJ2-3, with D possibly being TRBD1 (6 bases). V lost 6 bases, J lost 3 bases, and 19 bases lay in between. The CDR3 extends over 16 amino acids. CDR3 bases: TGTGCCAGCAGCCCCCCCCCGGCCAGGGGAACAGATACGCAGTATTTT. This translates into CASSPPPARGTDTQYF.

The gene calls are TRBV9 and TRBJ1-1, with D unresolved. CDR3 length equals 14 residues. V lost 4 bases and J lost 0, with 10 bases in between. Germline assignment: CDR1 SGDLS and CDR2 YYNGEE. CDR3 sequence reads: CASSPQTMNTEAFF. The CDR3 DNA follows: TGTGCCAGCAGCCCCCAGACCATGAACACTGAAGCTTTCTTT.

The chain has TRBV7-9 and TRBJ2-5; 8 bases are shared with TRBD2. Unmatched junction bases numbered 6, after V lost 4 bases and J lost 2 bases. The CDR3 is 15 amino acids. Germline CDR1 is SEHNR and CDR2 is FQNEAQ (reference sequence). The CDR3 sequence: CASSSAGVGQETQYF. DNA for the CDR3: TGTGCCAGCAGCTCAGCGGGGGTTGGTCAAGAGACCCAGTACTTC. The full variable domain, completed using reference TRBV7-9 and TRBJ2-5, is DTGVSQNPRHKITKRGQNVTFRCDPISEHNRLYWYRQTLGQGPEFLTYFQNEAQLEKSRLLSDRFSAERPKGSFSTLEIQRTEQGDSAMYLCASSSAGVGQETQYFGPGTRLLVL.

The chain combines TRBV12-3 or TRBV12-4 with TRBJ2-2; 8 bases agree with TRBD2. The junction had 10 bases not matched to a gene; V was cut back by 6 bases and J by 4 bases. There are 16 residues in the CDR3. The chain's CDR3 is CASRLRGGSTTGELFF. The CDR3 nucleotides read TGTGCCAGCAGACTCCGCGGGGGGTCCACCACCGGGGAGCTGTTTTTT.

The chain employs TRBV12-3 or TRBV12-4 and TRBJ2-1; possibly TRBD2 for D (6 bases). The CDR3 has 15 residues. V was clipped by 5 bases and J by 2 bases, with 13 bases between them. The CDR3 DNA reads as TGTGCCAGCAGTCTCTTAGCGGCCCCCTACAATGAGCAGTTCTTC. It specifies CASSLLAAPYNEQFF.

In this sample, this clonotype turned up a few times. The chain uses TRBV20-1 and TRBJ2-3; 10 bases agree with TRBD1. V was clipped by 6 bases and J by 3 bases; unmatched bases: 9. There are 15 residues in the CDR3. CDR1 and CDR2 from the germline V gene are DFQATT and SNEGSKA (reference sequence). The CDR3 protein is CSALGDRGRTDTQYF. The CDR3 DNA reads TGCAGTGCCCTCGGAGACAGGGGGCGTACAGATACGCAGTATTTT.